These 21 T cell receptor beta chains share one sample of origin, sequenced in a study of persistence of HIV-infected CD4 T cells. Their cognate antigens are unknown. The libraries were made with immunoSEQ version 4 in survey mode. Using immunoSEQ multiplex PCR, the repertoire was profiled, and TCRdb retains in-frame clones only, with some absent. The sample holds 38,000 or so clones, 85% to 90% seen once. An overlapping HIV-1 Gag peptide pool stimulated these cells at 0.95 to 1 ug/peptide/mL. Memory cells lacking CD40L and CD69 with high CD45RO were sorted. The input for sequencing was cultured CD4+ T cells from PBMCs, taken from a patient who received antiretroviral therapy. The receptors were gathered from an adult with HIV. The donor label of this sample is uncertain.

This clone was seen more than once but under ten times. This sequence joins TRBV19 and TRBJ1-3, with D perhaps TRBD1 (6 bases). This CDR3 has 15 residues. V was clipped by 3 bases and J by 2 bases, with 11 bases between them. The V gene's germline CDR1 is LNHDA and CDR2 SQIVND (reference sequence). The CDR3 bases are TGTGCCAGTAGTATCCAGAGGGGGACTGGAAACACCATATATTTT. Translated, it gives CASSIQRGTGNTIYF.

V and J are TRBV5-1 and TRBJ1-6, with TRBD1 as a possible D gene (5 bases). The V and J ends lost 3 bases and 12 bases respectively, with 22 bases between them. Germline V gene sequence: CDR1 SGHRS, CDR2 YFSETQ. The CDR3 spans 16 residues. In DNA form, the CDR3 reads TGCGCCAGCAGCTCCCAGGGTTTCCATGAGGGTATACCCCTCCACTTT. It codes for CASSSQGFHEGIPLHF. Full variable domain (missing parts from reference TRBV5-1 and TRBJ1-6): KAGVTQTPRYLIKTRGQQVTLSCSPISGHRSVSWYQQTPGQGLQFLFEYFSETQRNKGNFPGRFSGRQFSNSRSEMNVSTLELGDSALYLCASSSQGFHEGIPLHFGNGTRLTVT.

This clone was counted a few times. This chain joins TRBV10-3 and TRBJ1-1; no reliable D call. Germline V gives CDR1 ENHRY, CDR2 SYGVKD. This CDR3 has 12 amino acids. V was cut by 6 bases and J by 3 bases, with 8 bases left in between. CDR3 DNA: TGTGCCATCAGGGAACGTGACACTGAAGCTTTCTTT. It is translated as CAIRERDTEAFF.

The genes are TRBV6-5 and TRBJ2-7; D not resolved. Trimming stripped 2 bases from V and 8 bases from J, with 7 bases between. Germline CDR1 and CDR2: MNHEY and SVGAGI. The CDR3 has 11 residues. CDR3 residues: CASSYLSQQYF. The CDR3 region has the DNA TGTGCCAGCAGTTACCTCTCTCAGCAGTACTTC.

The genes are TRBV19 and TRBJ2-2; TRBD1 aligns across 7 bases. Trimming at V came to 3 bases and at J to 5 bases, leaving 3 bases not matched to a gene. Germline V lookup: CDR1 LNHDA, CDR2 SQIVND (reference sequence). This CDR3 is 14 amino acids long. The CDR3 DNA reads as TGTGCCAGTAGTATTGGGACAGAGACCGGGGAGCTGTTTTTT. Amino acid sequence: CASSIGTETGELFF.

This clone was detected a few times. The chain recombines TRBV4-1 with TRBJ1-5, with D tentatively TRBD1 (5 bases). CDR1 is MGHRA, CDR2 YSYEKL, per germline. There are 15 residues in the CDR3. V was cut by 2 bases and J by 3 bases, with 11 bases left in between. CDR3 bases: TGCGCCAGCAGCCAATCCGGGGGGGACAATCAGCCCCAGCATTTT. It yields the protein CASSQSGGDNQPQHF.

DNA of the CDR3: TGTGCCAGTAGTATAGGTGGACGCCGGGGCGGCACTGAAGCTTTCTTT. This sequence encodes CASSIGGRRGGTEAFF. The chain uses TRBV19 and TRBJ1-1, with D perhaps matching TRBD1 (5 bases). The CDR3 runs to 16 residues. The V and J ends lost 1 base and 4 bases respectively, with 16 bases between them. Per the germline V gene, CDR1 is LNHDA and CDR2 is SQIVND (reference sequence).

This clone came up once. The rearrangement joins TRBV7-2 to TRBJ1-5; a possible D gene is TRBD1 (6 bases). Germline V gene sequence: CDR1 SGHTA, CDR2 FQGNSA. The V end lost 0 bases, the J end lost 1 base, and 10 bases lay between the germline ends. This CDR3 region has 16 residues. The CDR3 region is CASSLAITGSNQPQHF. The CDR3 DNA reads TGTGCCAGCAGCTTAGCAATAACAGGGAGCAATCAGCCCCAGCATTTT.

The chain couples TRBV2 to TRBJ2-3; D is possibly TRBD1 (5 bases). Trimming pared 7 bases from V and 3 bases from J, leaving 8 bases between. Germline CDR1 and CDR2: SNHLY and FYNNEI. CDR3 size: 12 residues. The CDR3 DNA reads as TGTGCCAGCAATGGGGCGACAGATACGCAGTATTTT. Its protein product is CASNGATDTQYF.

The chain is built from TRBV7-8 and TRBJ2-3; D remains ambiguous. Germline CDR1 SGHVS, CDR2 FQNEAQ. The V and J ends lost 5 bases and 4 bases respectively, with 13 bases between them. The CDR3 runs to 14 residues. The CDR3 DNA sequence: TGTGCCAGCAGCCAAGTTGTCCCCGCAGATACGCAGTATTTT. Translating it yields CASSQVVPADTQYF. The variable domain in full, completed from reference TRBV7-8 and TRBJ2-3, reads GAGVSQSPRYKVAKRGQDVALRCDPISGHVSLFWYQQALGQGPEFLTYFQNEAQLDKSGLPSDRFFAERPEGSVSTLKIQRTQQEDSAVYLCASSQVVPADTQYFGPGTRLTVL.

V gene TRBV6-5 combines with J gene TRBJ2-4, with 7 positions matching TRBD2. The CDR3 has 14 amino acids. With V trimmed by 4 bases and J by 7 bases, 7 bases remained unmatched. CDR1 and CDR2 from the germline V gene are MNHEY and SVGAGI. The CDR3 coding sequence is TGTGCCAGCAGTTCCCCCGGGGGGTTGAACATTCAGTACTTC. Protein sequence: CASSSPGGLNIQYF.

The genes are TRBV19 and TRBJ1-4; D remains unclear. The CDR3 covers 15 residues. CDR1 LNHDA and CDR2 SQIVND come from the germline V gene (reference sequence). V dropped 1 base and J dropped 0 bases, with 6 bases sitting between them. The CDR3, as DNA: TGTGCCAGTAGTATAGGGCAAGCAACTAATGAAAAACTGTTTTTT. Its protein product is CASSIGQATNEKLFF.

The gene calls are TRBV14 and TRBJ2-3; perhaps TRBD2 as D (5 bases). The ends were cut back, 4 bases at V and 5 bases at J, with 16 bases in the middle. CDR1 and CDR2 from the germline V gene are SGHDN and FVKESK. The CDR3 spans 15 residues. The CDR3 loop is CASSPLEGLIDTQYF. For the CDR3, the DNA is TGTGCCAGCAGCCCCCTCGAGGGCTTGATAGATACGCAGTATTTT.

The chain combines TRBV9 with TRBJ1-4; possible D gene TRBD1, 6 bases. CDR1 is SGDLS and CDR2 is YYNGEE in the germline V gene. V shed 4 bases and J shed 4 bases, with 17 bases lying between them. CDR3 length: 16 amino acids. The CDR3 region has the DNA TGTGCCAGCAGCCCAGTCCCCAGGGGAAGTAATGAAAAACTGTTTTTT. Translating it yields CASSPVPRGSNEKLFF.

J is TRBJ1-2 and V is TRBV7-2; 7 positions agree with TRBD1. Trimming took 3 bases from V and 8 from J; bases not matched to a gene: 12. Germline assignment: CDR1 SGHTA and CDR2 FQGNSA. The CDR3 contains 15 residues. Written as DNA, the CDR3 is TGTGCCAGCAGCTTTGCAACCGGGACAGTCGAAGGCTACACCTTC. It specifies CASSFATGTVEGYTF.

The chain's CDR3 is CASRKSGTVTDTQYF. DNA for the CDR3: TGTGCCAGCAGGAAATCCGGGACAGTTACGGATACGCAGTATTTT. The chain couples TRBV2 to TRBJ2-3; TRBD1 aligns across 7 bases. Germline V gives CDR1 SNHLY, CDR2 FYNNEI. J was trimmed by 6 bases and V by 6 bases; bases with no gene match: 12. The length of the CDR3 is 15 residues. The full variable domain, rest sourced from reference TRBV2 and TRBJ2-3, is EPEVTQTPSHQVTQMGQEVILRCVPISNHLYFYWYRQILGQKVEFLVSFYNNEISEKSEIFDDQFSVERPDGSNFTLKIRSTKLEDSAMYFCASRKSGTVTDTQYFGPGTRLTVL.

The CDR3 reads CASSFNLTFPTGGAQPQHF. In nucleotides, the CDR3 is TGTGCCAGCAGCTTTAATCTTACTTTCCCGACAGGGGGCGCTCAGCCCCAGCATTTT. The chain joins TRBV5-4 to TRBJ1-5; 10 bases are a match to TRBD1. V trimming: 2 bases; J trimming: 6 bases; junction bases outside the gene matches: 17. Per the germline V gene, CDR1 is SGHNT and CDR2 is YYREEE (reference sequence). The CDR3 has 19 residues.

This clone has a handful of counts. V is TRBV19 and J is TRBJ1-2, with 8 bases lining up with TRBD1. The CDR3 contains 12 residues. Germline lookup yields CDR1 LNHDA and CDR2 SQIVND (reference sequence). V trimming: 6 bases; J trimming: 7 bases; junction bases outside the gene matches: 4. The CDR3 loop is CASSAGGPGYTF. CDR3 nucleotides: TGTGCCAGTAGCGCAGGGGGCCCTGGCTACACCTTC.

CDR3 bases: TGTGCCAGCAGCCAACCACGGGGCCTTTTCAATGAGCAGTTCTTC. This gives the protein CASSQPRGLFNEQFF. This chain links TRBV14 with TRBJ2-1; either TRBD1 or TRBD2 may fit D (5 bases each). Germline CDR1 SGHDN, CDR2 FVKESK. Trimming removed 2 bases from V and 6 bases from J, with 14 bases in between. This CDR3 spans 15 amino acids.

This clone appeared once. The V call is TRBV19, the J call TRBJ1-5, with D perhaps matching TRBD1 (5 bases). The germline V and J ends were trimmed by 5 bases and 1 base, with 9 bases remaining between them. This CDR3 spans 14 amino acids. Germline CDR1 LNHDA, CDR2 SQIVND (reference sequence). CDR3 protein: CASSYRDSNQPQHF. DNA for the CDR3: TGTGCCAGTAGTTACCGGGACAGCAATCAGCCCCAGCATTTT. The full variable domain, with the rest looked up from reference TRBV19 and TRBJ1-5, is DGGITQSPKYLFRKEGQNVTLSCEQNLNHDAMYWYRQDPGQGLRLIYYSQIVNDFQKGDIAEGYSVSREKKESFPLTVTSAQKNPTAFYLCASSYRDSNQPQHFGDGTRLSIL.

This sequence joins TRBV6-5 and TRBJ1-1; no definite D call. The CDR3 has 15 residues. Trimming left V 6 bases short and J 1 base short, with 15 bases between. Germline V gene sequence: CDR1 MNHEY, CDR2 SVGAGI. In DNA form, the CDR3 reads TGTGCCAGCAGAAGGAAACATATGGGGAACACTGAAGCTTTCTTT. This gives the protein CASRRKHMGNTEAFF.